These 20 T cell receptor beta chains were sequenced from one sample in a study of cytomegalovirus exposure and HLA in healthy donors. Profiled with immunoSEQ multiplex PCR; TCRdb holds only in-frame clones, not every one. The repertoire includes 150,000 to 200,000 clones, over 80% of them detected once, and about 2.3% sits in the top ten. Sequencing was done on a sample of PBMCs. These receptor sequences come from a man aged 25 to 45 in good health and CMV-seropositive.

The chain couples TRBV27 to TRBJ1-6, with D perhaps matching TRBD1 (5 bases). The germline CDR1 and CDR2 sequences are MNHEY and SMNVEV (reference sequence). CDR3 length equals 13 residues. V was pared by 4 bases and J by 6 bases, with 7 bases between. Here the CDR3 reads CASSWTSNSPLHF. DNA of the CDR3: TGTGCCAGCAGTTGGACAAGTAATTCACCCCTCCACTTT.

This chain uses TRBV30 with TRBJ2-6; TRBD2 is a possible D gene (5 bases). CDR3 length equals 15 residues. V was shortened by 0 bases and J by 2 bases, with 8 bases between the two germline ends. Germline V gives CDR1 GTSNPN, CDR2 SVGIG (reference sequence). The CDR3 sequence: CAWSVWGAGANVLTF. CDR3 DNA sequence: TGTGCCTGGAGTGTTTGGGGAGCTGGGGCCAACGTCCTGACTTTC.

The chain uses TRBV7-9 and TRBJ1-5; TRBD1 might be the D (6 bases). Germline V lookup: CDR1 SEHNR, CDR2 FQNEAQ (reference sequence). This CDR3 spans 14 amino acids. V shed 6 bases and J shed 6 bases, with 15 bases lying between them. The CDR3 nucleotides are TGTGCCAGCAGTCCCGGGGGGGCAGGTCAGCCCCAGCATTTT. Encoded protein: CASSPGGAGQPQHF.

The rearrangement links TRBV6-5 to TRBJ2-5, with TRBD1 as a possible D gene (6 bases). Per the germline V gene, CDR1 is MNHEY and CDR2 is SVGAGI. The CDR3 loop spans 14 amino acids. Trimming pared 7 bases from V and 4 bases from J, leaving 16 bases between. This CDR3 is CASTARGRIETQYF. Here the CDR3 DNA reads TGTGCCAGCACCGCCAGGGGTCGCATAGAGACCCAGTACTTC.

The V and J genes are TRBV6-5 and TRBJ1-2, with a weak D call TRBD1 (6 bases). This CDR3 has 11 amino acids. The germline V and J ends were trimmed by 7 bases and 7 bases, with 10 bases remaining between them. Looked up from germline, CDR1 is MNHEY and CDR2 is SVGAGI. The CDR3 here is CASTQGFGYTF. In DNA, the CDR3 is TGTGCCAGCACACAGGGATTTGGCTACACCTTC.

This chain links TRBV30 with TRBJ2-7, with D possibly being TRBD1 (6 bases). V was pared by 5 bases and J by 4 bases, with 15 bases between. Germline CDR1 reads GTSNPN; CDR2 reads SVGIG (reference sequence). The CDR3 runs 13 residues. CDR3 nucleotide sequence: TGTGCCTGGGACCGGGACACGGGATACGAGCAGTACTTC. Encoded protein: CAWDRDTGYEQYF.

This clone was seen more than once but under ten times. The chain is built from TRBV4-3 and TRBJ2-7, with D tentatively TRBD2 (5 bases). Germline CDR1 reads LGHNA; CDR2 reads YSLEER. Trimming cost V 3 bases and J 2 bases, with 11 bases left between them. The CDR3 totals 14 residues. In DNA, the CDR3 is TGCGCCAGCAGCCAGAACCGGGGTCCCTACGAGCAGTACTTC. Its translation: CASSQNRGPYEQYF.

This sequence joins TRBV7-2 and TRBJ1-2; the match to TRBD1 covers 7 bases. CDR1 and CDR2 (germline): SGHTA, FQGNSA. The CDR3 is 13 residues long. The V gene end was trimmed by 5 bases and the J gene end by 3 bases; junction bases not matched to a gene: 3. Written as DNA, the CDR3 is TGTGCCAGCAGCAAAGACAGGGACTATGGCTACACCTTC. Translated, it gives CASSKDRDYGYTF.

As concerns this clone: Other nucleotide sequences from this sample produce the same CDR3. The rearrangement links TRBV15 to TRBJ2-3; D call uncertain. This CDR3 has 13 amino acids. V lost 0 bases, J lost 4 bases, and 5 bases lay in between. Germline values: CDR1 LNHNV, CDR2 YYDKDF (reference sequence). In DNA, the CDR3 is TGTGCCACCAGCAGAGATCGAGCAGATACGCAGTATTTT. It encodes CATSRDRADTQYF. Based on the CDR3 plus reference TRBV15 and TRBJ2-3, the full variable domain is DAMVIQNPRYQVTQFGKPVTLSCSQTLNHNVMYWYQQKSSQAPKLLFHYYDKDFNNEADTPDNFQSRRPNTSFCFLDIRSPGLGDTAMYLCATSRDRADTQYFGPGTRLTVL.

This clone was recorded only once. The chain recombines TRBV5-6 with TRBJ2-3; unclear D gene. Germline V gene data show CDR1 as SGHDT and CDR2 as YYEEEE. V was trimmed by 0 bases and J by 2 bases, leaving 10 bases between them. The CDR3 has 15 residues. Here the CDR3 reads CASSLGSYLTDTQYF. Here the CDR3 DNA reads TGTGCCAGCAGCTTGGGTTCCTATCTCACAGATACGCAGTATTTT.

The gene calls are TRBV7-3 and TRBJ2-2; tentative D call: TRBD2 (6 bases). V was cut by 2 bases and J by 7 bases, with 17 bases left in between. This CDR3 has 16 amino acids. The germline V gene has CDR1 SGHTA and CDR2 FQGTGA. The CDR3 DNA sequence: TGTGCCAGCAGCTTAGGAGGGCTAGCGAACGGCGGGGAGCTGTTTTTT. As protein: CASSLGGLANGGELFF.

In DNA form, the CDR3 reads TGCGCCAGCAGCCAATCGGACAGGGTGCCAGATACGCAGTATTTT. It encodes CASSQSDRVPDTQYF. V and J are TRBV5-1 and TRBJ2-3; the match to TRBD1 covers 8 bases. J lost 4 bases, V lost 4 bases, and 8 bases had no gene match. CDR3 length: 15 residues. Germline CDR1 reads SGHRS; CDR2 reads YFSETQ.

V is TRBV27 and J is TRBJ2-7; 7 bases map to TRBD2. The CDR3 extends over 16 amino acids. CDR1 is MNHEY, CDR2 SMNVEV, per germline (reference sequence). The junction had 10 bases not matched to a gene; V was cut back by 2 bases and J by 3 bases. CDR3 DNA: TGTGCCAGCAGTTTACGGCGGGGGACTATTATCTACGAGCAGTACTTC. Protein product: CASSLRRGTIIYEQYF.

The chain combines TRBV10-3 with TRBJ1-2; 9 nucleotides align to TRBD1. The CDR3 has 17 amino acids. V was clipped by 0 bases and J by 6 bases; unmatched bases: 11. Germline values: CDR1 ENHRY, CDR2 SYGVKD. This CDR3 reads CAISESNRGLKGNGYTF. The CDR3, as DNA: TGTGCCATCAGTGAGTCTAACAGGGGGCTTAAAGGTAATGGCTACACCTTC.

V and J are TRBV19 and TRBJ2-7; 8 bases match TRBD2. The CDR3 length is 14 residues. Trimming cost V 1 base and J 6 bases; bases outside gene matches: 5. Germline V CDR1 and CDR2: LNHDA, SQIVND (reference sequence). CDR3 region: CASSIAGGPIEQYF. The DNA of the CDR3 is TGTGCCAGTAGTATAGCGGGGGGGCCGATCGAGCAGTACTTC. Full variable domain (remainder filled in from reference TRBV19 and TRBJ2-7): DGGITQSPKYLFRKEGQNVTLSCEQNLNHDAMYWYRQDPGQGLRLIYYSQIVNDFQKGDIAEGYSVSREKKESFPLTVTSAQKNPTAFYLCASSIAGGPIEQYFGPGTRLTVT.

The chain has TRBV7-2 and TRBJ2-1; TRBD2 aligns across 10 bases. Germline-derived CDR1 and CDR2 are SGHTA and FQGNSA. Trimming removed 1 base from V and 8 bases from J; junction bases left unmatched: 5. The CDR3 is 15 amino acids. For the CDR3, the DNA is TGTGCCAGCAGCTTAGAAGCGGGGGGGCCCCATGAGCAGTTCTTC. Protein product: CASSLEAGGPHEQFF.

V usage is TRBV29-1 and J usage is TRBJ2-7; D is perhaps TRBD1 (6 bases). Between the trimmed V and J ends, which lost 7 bases and 5 bases, there was a span of 21 bases. The CDR3 is made up of 14 amino acids. Per the germline V gene, CDR1 is SQVTM and CDR2 is ANQGSEA. DNA for the CDR3: TGCAGCGCCGAGGGGAAGGACAGCCGCCACGAGCAGTACTTC. Translating gives CSAEGKDSRHEQYF.

The CDR3 loop is CASSLDRGSGANVLTF. CDR3 nucleotide sequence: TGCGCCAGCAGCTTGGACAGGGGCTCTGGGGCCAACGTCCTGACTTTC. The genes are TRBV5-1 and TRBJ2-6; the match to TRBD1 covers 7 bases. J lost 0 bases, V lost 0 bases, and 0 bases had no gene match. Germline CDR1 SGHRS, CDR2 YFSETQ. The CDR3 extends over 16 amino acids.

This chain uses TRBV6-1 with TRBJ2-4, with 10 bases that match TRBD2. Germline CDR1 and CDR2: MNHNS and SASEGT. This CDR3 comprises 16 residues. V shed 1 base, J shed 1 base, and the junction held 1 base outside the gene matches. The CDR3 loop reads CASSEDSGGAKNIQYF. Here the CDR3 DNA reads TGTGCCAGCAGTGAAGATAGCGGGGGGGCCAAAAACATTCAGTACTTC.

V and J are TRBV6-1 and TRBJ2-7; D might be TRBD1 (5 bases). The CDR3 spans 17 residues. Per the germline V gene, CDR1 is MNHNS and CDR2 is SASEGT. V lost 0 bases and J lost 3, with 18 bases in between. CDR3 amino acids: CASSEALQGSRVYEQYF. The CDR3 coding sequence is TGTGCCAGCAGTGAAGCGCTTCAGGGCAGCAGAGTCTACGAGCAGTACTTC.